The 9 T cell receptor beta chains below come from one sample, sequenced in a study of Tregs in tolerant kidney transplant recipients. Sequenced by immunoSEQ multiplex PCR; TCRdb stores in-frame clones only, minus some. The sample carries tens of thousands of clones, 85% to 90% recorded once. The starting material was CD4+ T cells from blood, obtained before the transplant. The source of these receptors is a human donor who received a combined kidney and bone marrow transplant.

The genes are TRBV5-4 and TRBJ2-3; 9 positions match TRBD2. Per germline, CDR1 SGHNT and CDR2 YYREEE (reference sequence). This CDR3 region has 17 residues. V shed 0 bases, J shed 2 bases, and the junction held 7 bases outside the gene matches. CDR3 sequence reads: CASSLAVTSGITDTQYF. The CDR3 coding sequence is TGTGCCAGCAGCTTGGCCGTGACTAGCGGAATCACAGATACGCAGTATTTT. Full variable domain (rest looked up from reference TRBV5-4 and TRBJ2-3): ETGVTQSPTHLIKTRGQQVTLRCSSQSGHNTVSWYQQALGQGPQFIFQYYREEENGRGNFPPRFSGLQFPNYSSELNVNALELDDSALYLCASSLAVTSGITDTQYFGPGTRLTVL.

This rearrangement joins TRBV28 to TRBJ1-5; a possible D gene is TRBD1 (5 bases). The CDR3 runs to 13 residues. Germline V gene data show CDR1 as MDHEN and CDR2 as SYDVKM. The ends were cut back, 6 bases at V and 7 bases at J, with 13 bases in the middle. The CDR3 nucleotides are TGTGCCAGCAGCCTGTCAGGGATCCAGCCCCAGCATTTT. Its protein product is CASSLSGIQPQHF.

The chain carries TRBV11-2 and TRBJ2-7; 9 positions match TRBD2. The germline gives CDR1 SGHAT, CDR2 FQNNGV. This CDR3 has 15 residues. V was pared by 1 base and J by 2 bases, with 3 bases of the junction left unmatched. The CDR3 loop reads CASSLGGGGPYEQYF. CDR3 DNA: TGTGCCAGCAGCTTAGGCGGGGGGGGCCCCTACGAGCAGTACTTC.

The CDR3 DNA follows: TGCAGTGTTAGCAGACAGCCCCAGCATTTT. As protein: CSVSRQPQHF. The chain carries TRBV20-1 and TRBJ1-5; no definite D call. Per the germline V gene, CDR1 is DFQATT and CDR2 is SNEGSKA (reference sequence). Trimming took off 7 bases at V and 7 bases at J, with 8 bases between the two ends. The CDR3 contains 10 residues.

The chain employs TRBV28 and TRBJ2-7; possibly TRBD1 for D (5 bases). This CDR3 comprises 13 residues. Germline V gene lookup returns CDR1 MDHEN and CDR2 SYDVKM. V was shortened by 3 bases and J by 2 bases, with 8 bases between the two germline ends. CDR3 protein: CASSFGAPYEQYF. The CDR3 DNA reads TGTGCCAGCAGTTTTGGGGCCCCCTACGAGCAGTACTTC.

The gene calls are TRBV4-2 and TRBJ2-7, with D perhaps matching TRBD1 (5 bases). V was pared by 1 base and J by 3 bases, with 16 bases between. The length of the CDR3 is 16 residues. CDR1 LGHNA and CDR2 YNFKEQ come from the germline V gene. The CDR3 DNA sequence: TGTGCCAGCAGCCAAGTAATAAGGGGATCTAACTACGAGCAGTACTTC. The encoded protein is CASSQVIRGSNYEQYF.

The chain is built from TRBV9 and TRBJ1-2, with D unclear. Germline CDR1 reads SGDLS; CDR2 reads YYNGEE. This CDR3 is 15 amino acids long. Trimming took 0 bases from V and 3 from J, leaving 12 bases between them. CDR3 coding DNA: TGTGCCAGCAGCGTAGAAGGAGGGAAAGACTATGGCTACACCTTC. Translating it yields CASSVEGGKDYGYTF.

CDR3 DNA: TGCGCCAGCAGCTTGATGTGGACAGCGAACACCGGGGAGCTGTTTTTT. This translates into CASSLMWTANTGELFF. The rearrangement uses TRBV5-1 and TRBJ2-2; D might be TRBD1 (6 bases). The length of the CDR3 is 16 residues. Germline V gives CDR1 SGHRS, CDR2 YFSETQ. V was clipped by 1 base and J by 0 bases, with 10 bases between them.

The chain has TRBV30 and TRBJ1-3; TRBD1 aligns across 7 bases. After removal of 7 bases from V and 3 bases from J, the junction contained 9 bases not matched to a gene. Germline CDR1 and CDR2: GTSNPN and SVGIG (reference sequence). The CDR3 runs 14 residues. The CDR3 loop is CALEPTGSGNTIYF. CDR3 nucleotides: TGTGCCTTGGAACCGACAGGGAGTGGAAACACCATATATTTT.